The 17 T cell receptor beta chains presented below share a single source sample, sequenced in a study of blood T cell repertoires in COVID-19. The protocol was immunoSEQ multiplex PCR, while the TCRdb copy is restricted to in-frame clones and leaves out a portion. The table shows roughly 110,000 clones, with more than 70% occurring only once. The sample consisted of peripheral blood. Source of these receptors: a man in his forties with active or convalescent COVID-19.

V is TRBV5-5 and J is TRBJ1-3, with D possibly being TRBD1 (6 bases). This CDR3 comprises 14 residues. The germline V and J ends were trimmed by 4 bases and 4 bases, with 12 bases remaining between them. Germline V CDR1 and CDR2: SGHKS, YYEKEE (reference sequence). CDR3 bases: TGTGCCAGCAGCCCAAGCGGACAGGGAAACACCATATATTTT. Protein: CASSPSGQGNTIYF.

The V call is TRBV3-1 (or the pseudogene TRBV3-2), the J call TRBJ2-7, with TRBD2 identical over 14 bases. The germline CDR1 and CDR2 sequences are LGHDT and YNNKEL (reference sequence). This CDR3 region has 16 residues. The ends lost 4 bases at V and 6 bases at J; junction bases unmatched: 8. CDR3 bases: TGTGCCAGCAGCCCCCAAGGACTAGCGGGAGGTCTCGAGCAGTACTTC. Translation gives CASSPQGLAGGLEQYF.

This clone was seen more than once but under ten times. The chain employs TRBV10-3 and TRBJ2-2; 9 nucleotides line up with TRBD2. There are 15 residues in the CDR3. The V gene end was trimmed by 4 bases and the J gene end by 7 bases; junction bases not matched to a gene: 7. Germline V lookup: CDR1 ENHRY, CDR2 SYGVKD. CDR3 loop: CAISGSGSSGGELFF. The CDR3 nucleotides are TGTGCCATCAGTGGTAGCGGGAGTTCTGGCGGGGAGCTGTTTTTT.

This sequence joins TRBV6-2 or TRBV6-3 and TRBJ2-1; D uncertain. Trimming stripped 2 bases from V and 13 bases from J, with 12 bases between. This CDR3 is built from 12 residues. From germline, CDR1 is MNHEY and CDR2 SVGEGT. The CDR3 bases are TGTGCCAGCAGTTACGATGGGCTAAATCAGTTCTTC. Protein: CASSYDGLNQFF.

V is TRBV14 and J is TRBJ1-2, with D possibly matching TRBD1 (5 bases). Germline CDR1 and CDR2: SGHDN and FVKESK. Trimming left V 4 bases short and J 4 bases short, with 13 bases between. The CDR3 covers 14 residues. The CDR3 nucleotides read TGTGCCAGCAGCCCGTTGACAGCCATCTATGGCTACACCTTC. Translating it yields CASSPLTAIYGYTF.

This clone was recorded a few times. The rearrangement joins TRBV2 to TRBJ2-7; maybe TRBD1 (6 bases). Germline assignment: CDR1 SNHLY and CDR2 FYNNEI. The CDR3 extends over 14 amino acids. Between the trimmed V and J ends, which lost 2 bases and 3 bases, there was a span of 11 bases. DNA for the CDR3: TGTGCCAGCAGTGAAACCTCAGGGGTCTACGAGCAGTACTTC. It codes for CASSETSGVYEQYF.

This chain uses TRBV6-6 with TRBJ2-3, with 9 bases matching TRBD1. Germline CDR1 MNHNY, CDR2 SVGAGI (reference sequence). The CDR3 length is 16 residues. Unmatched junction bases numbered 8, after V lost 4 bases and J lost 3 bases. CDR3 in amino acids: CASSSSGTGLTDTQYF. As DNA, the CDR3 is TGTGCCAGCAGTTCCTCCGGGACAGGGTTGACAGATACGCAGTATTTT.

V usage is TRBV28 and J usage is TRBJ2-1; 7 positions match TRBD2. The ends lost 2 bases at V and 5 bases at J; junction bases unmatched: 3. Germline CDR1 MDHEN, CDR2 SYDVKM. The CDR3 totals 14 residues. The CDR3 loop is CASSLTLADNEQFF. DNA for the CDR3: TGTGCCAGCAGTTTAACGCTAGCGGACAATGAGCAGTTCTTC.

J is TRBJ2-3 and V is TRBV24-1, with a weak D call TRBD1 (6 bases). This CDR3 spans 15 amino acids. V lost 7 bases to trimming and J lost 7 bases, with 20 bases between them. Germline CDR1 is KGHDR and CDR2 is SFDVKD. This chain's CDR3 is CATSSKIGGVYTQYF. The CDR3 DNA reads TGTGCCACCAGCTCGAAGATTGGGGGCGTGTATACGCAGTATTTT.

The CDR3 loop is CASSILVGTRIEQFF. In DNA form, the CDR3 reads TGTGCCAGTAGTATCCTAGTTGGTACCCGGATTGAGCAGTTCTTC. This rearrangement joins TRBV19 to TRBJ2-1; D is uncertain. The CDR3 extends over 15 amino acids. The germline gives CDR1 LNHDA, CDR2 SQIVND (reference sequence). V was clipped by 3 bases and J by 9 bases, with 18 bases between them.

This clone was picked up one time. V gene TRBV7-2 combines with J gene TRBJ2-7; D perhaps matches TRBD2 (5 bases). Germline CDR1 and CDR2: SGHTA and FQGNSA. CDR3 length: 13 amino acids. Trimming left V 7 bases short and J 3 bases short, with 13 bases between. For the CDR3, the DNA is TGTGCCAGCAAACTAGGTGTAAGCTACGAGCAGTACTTC. Translated, it gives CASKLGVSYEQYF.

The genes are TRBV5-6 and TRBJ1-2; tentatively, D is TRBD1 (6 bases). Trimming pared 0 bases from V and 3 bases from J, leaving 9 bases between. The CDR3 is 14 amino acids. Germline loops: CDR1 SGHDT, CDR2 YYEEEE. CDR3 nucleotides: TGTGCCAGCAGCTTGGGTCCAGGGGACTATGGCTACACCTTC. It encodes CASSLGPGDYGYTF.

The chain carries TRBV5-4 and TRBJ1-1; no definite D call. The germline CDR1 and CDR2 sequences are SGHNT and YYREEE (reference sequence). V lost 0 bases and J lost 0, with 12 bases in between. The CDR3 extends over 16 amino acids. CDR3: CASSLESGTMNTEAFF. The CDR3 coding sequence is TGTGCCAGCAGCTTGGAATCAGGTACCATGAACACTGAAGCTTTCTTT. The complete variable domain, with remaining parts taken from reference TRBV5-4 and TRBJ1-1, reads ETGVTQSPTHLIKTRGQQVTLRCSSQSGHNTVSWYQQALGQGPQFIFQYYREEENGRGNFPPRFSGLQFPNYSSELNVNALELDDSALYLCASSLESGTMNTEAFFGQGTRLTVV.

V and J are TRBV6-2 or TRBV6-3 and TRBJ2-3; TRBD2 matches 12 bases. Germline V lookup: CDR1 MNHEY, CDR2 SVGEGT. The CDR3 spans 20 residues. V dropped 5 bases and J dropped 1; count of bases not matched to a gene: 16. CDR3 sequence (DNA): TGTGCCAGCAGTACCCCCGGACTAGCGGGGCTGGTGGCGCGCACAGATACGCAGTATTTT. This gives the protein CASSTPGLAGLVARTDTQYF.

V gene TRBV10-3 combines with J gene TRBJ2-1, with D perhaps matching TRBD1 (5 bases). CDR3 size: 16 residues. V was pared by 1 base and J by 0 bases, with 10 bases between. Germline V lookup: CDR1 ENHRY, CDR2 SYGVKD. In DNA, the CDR3 is TGTGCCATCAGTGAGTGGGGCGCGAGCTCCTACAATGAGCAGTTCTTC. Translating gives CAISEWGASSYNEQFF.

The genes are TRBV6-5 and TRBJ1-2; D is possibly TRBD1 (5 bases). Per germline, CDR1 MNHEY and CDR2 SVGAGI. The CDR3 length is 12 residues. V was cut by 5 bases and J by 8 bases, with 12 bases left in between. In DNA, the CDR3 is TGTGCCAGCAGTCTTCTCGGGGGGGGCTACACCTTC. Amino acid sequence: CASSLLGGGYTF.

In its sample, this clone was seen a few times. The rearrangement uses TRBV18 and TRBJ2-2; no firm D call. Germline values: CDR1 KGHSH, CDR2 LQKENI. Trimming shortened V by 3 bases and J by 0 bases, and 8 bases separated the two germline ends. The CDR3 has 15 amino acids. CDR3 DNA: TGTGCCAGCTCACCTGGAACTACGAACACCGGGGAGCTGTTTTTT. Encoded protein: CASSPGTTNTGELFF.